Reported below is one T cell receptor (beta chain). Its specificity is not known. Repertoires were generated with immunoSEQ multiplex PCR, while TCRdb's copy carries only in-frame clones and drops some. The sample has approximately 9,300 clones, around 80% seen once. These data are taken from a study of regulatory dendritic cells for organ transplantation. Allogeneic regulatory or mature dendritic cells were co-cultured for 5 days with CFSE-labeled sorted T cells at 1:10. Germline CDR1 is SGHVS and CDR2 is FNYEAQ. The V end lost 1 base, the J end lost 2 bases, and 11 bases lay between the germline ends. This CDR3 comprises 15 residues.

This TCR came from a human donor in good health. The V call is TRBV7-6, the J call TRBJ2-5, with D maybe TRBD2 (6 bases). Sequencing was done on a sample of memory CD4+ T cells from blood cultured with dendritic cells. The sample's subset: CD45RO+ memory T cells. In nucleotides, the CDR3 is TGTGCCAGCAGCTTAGGCAGACTAGTACAAGAGACCCAGTACTTC. Translated, it gives CASSLGRLVQETQYF.